A single sample gave rise to the 9 T cell receptor beta chains below, sequenced in a study of blood T cell repertoires in COVID-19. TCRdb's table, derived via immunoSEQ multiplex PCR, lists solely in-frame clones and lacks some. Found here are some 270,000 clones, approximately 84% of them singletons; the top ten hold just over 6.5%. The sample taken for sequencing was PBMCs or T cells enriched from blood (not recorded which). Every receptor here comes from a woman aged 50 to 60 who had been exposed to COVID-19.

This clone was counted once. This rearrangement joins TRBV19 to TRBJ2-5, with a weak D call TRBD1 (6 bases). Looked up from germline, CDR1 is LNHDA and CDR2 is SQIVND (reference sequence). V lost 1 base and J 3 bases, leaving 12 bases between the germline ends. The CDR3 has 15 residues. CDR3 bases: TGTGCCAGTAGTATAGCCGGGACATCCAAAGAGACCCAGTACTTC. As protein: CASSIAGTSKETQYF.

This clone was observed once. The CDR3 region is CASSLFEGGAGELFF. CDR3 coding DNA: TGTGCCAGCAGCTTATTTGAGGGAGGGGCCGGGGAGCTGTTTTTT. V usage is TRBV7-8 and J usage is TRBJ2-2; 7 nucleotides agree with TRBD2. The CDR3 has 15 amino acids. J gave up 6 bases and V 2 bases, and 6 bases lay outside the gene matches. Germline values: CDR1 SGHVS, CDR2 FQNEAQ.

V is TRBV24-1 and J is TRBJ2-5; D might be TRBD1 (6 bases). The CDR3 sequence is 15 residues long. CDR1 is KGHDR and CDR2 is SFDVKD in the germline V gene. V dropped 4 bases and J dropped 1 base, with 12 bases sitting between them. The DNA of the CDR3 is TGTGCCACCAGTGAGGACAGCAAACCCCAAGAGACCCAGTACTTC. Translated, it gives CATSEDSKPQETQYF.

The genes are TRBV5-6 and TRBJ1-1; D is possibly TRBD1 (6 bases). The V gene lost 0 bases and the J gene lost 3 bases, with 12 bases spanning the gap. The CDR3 length is 15 residues. Germline V lookup: CDR1 SGHDT, CDR2 YYEEEE. CDR3 amino acids: CASSLAGAAHTEAFF. The CDR3 region has the DNA TGTGCCAGCAGCTTGGCAGGGGCCGCCCACACTGAAGCTTTCTTT.

This clone was detected once. The chain couples TRBV11-3 to TRBJ2-2; D call uncertain. This CDR3 contains 11 residues. V dropped 6 bases and J dropped 8 bases, with 7 bases sitting between them. CDR1 is SGHNT and CDR2 is YENEEA in the germline V gene. CDR3: CASSRMGELFF. The CDR3 coding sequence is TGTGCCAGCAGTCGTATGGGGGAGCTGTTTTTT.

This sequence joins TRBV4-2 and TRBJ2-2; possibly TRBD2 for D (7 bases). Germline V gives CDR1 LGHNA, CDR2 YNFKEQ. V gave up 1 base and J gave up 5 bases, with 14 bases separating them. The CDR3 length is 16 residues. The CDR3 coding sequence is TGTGCCAGCAGCCAAGTCCGGGGGGCAAAGACCGGGGAGCTGTTTTTT. This translates into CASSQVRGAKTGELFF.

This clone has just a few counts. This chain uses TRBV30 with TRBJ1-4; 7 nucleotides agree with TRBD1. The germline gives CDR1 GTSNPN, CDR2 SVGIG (reference sequence). The J segment lost 7 bases and the V segment lost 0 bases, leaving 11 bases of the junction unmatched. The CDR3 totals 16 residues. DNA of the CDR3: TGTGCCTGGAGTGTACTTCCAGGAGGGGGCGGTGAAAAACTGTTTTTT. Translating gives CAWSVLPGGGGEKLFF.

The V gene is TRBV6-5, the J gene TRBJ1-5; 7 bases align to TRBD1. Germline CDR1 is MNHEY and CDR2 is SVGAGI. The J segment lost 4 bases and the V segment lost 2 bases, leaving 2 bases of the junction unmatched. This CDR3 has 14 residues. As DNA, the CDR3 is TGTGCCAGCAGTTACCGACAGGGTAATCAGCCCCAGCATTTT. Encoded protein: CASSYRQGNQPQHF.

The chain employs TRBV5-8 and TRBJ1-2, with 8 positions matching TRBD1. The CDR3 extends over 19 amino acids. Germline V gene sequence: CDR1 SGHTS, CDR2 YDEGEE. Unmatched junction bases numbered 16, after V lost 3 bases and J lost 0 bases. The CDR3 DNA follows: TGTGCCAGCAGCTCCCCGACAGGGGAGAGGTCTTTTTCTAACTATGGCTACACCTTC. Amino acid sequence: CASSSPTGERSFSNYGYTF.